This T cell receptor (beta chain) was documented in a study of early T cells in non-severe SARS-CoV-2 infection. Findings of the study overall: Matching with VDJdb favored anti-spike CD8 responses (missing private and CD4 specificities).

Notes on this clonotype: The antigen remains undetermined.

TCRdb reanalysed the 5' RACE reads using MiXCR and keeps one entry per CDR3 protein. In the table there are roughly 80,000 distinct CDR3 sequences, around 15% of which are singletons. The clonotype was recovered from an adult who was a healthcare worker with PCR-confirmed SARS-CoV-2 infection or an uninfected control (not recorded which). The sample taken for sequencing was whole blood.

CDR3 amino acids: CASSSGGFSPEQYF. In DNA, the CDR3 is TGTGCCAGCAGCTCGGGGGGGTTCAGCCCCGAGCAGTACTTC. The chain couples TRBV7-8 to TRBJ2-7; 8 bases match TRBD2. The CDR3 runs 14 residues. Trimming removed 4 bases from V and 6 bases from J; junction bases left unmatched: 8. Germline CDR1 reads SGHVS; CDR2 reads FQNEAQ.